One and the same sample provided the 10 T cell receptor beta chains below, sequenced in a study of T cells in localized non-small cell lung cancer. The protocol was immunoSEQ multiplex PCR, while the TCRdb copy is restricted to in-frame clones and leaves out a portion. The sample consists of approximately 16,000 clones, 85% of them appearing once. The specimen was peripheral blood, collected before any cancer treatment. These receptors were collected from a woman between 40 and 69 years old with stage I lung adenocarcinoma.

Here the CDR3 reads CASSTRAGSTASTF. The CDR3, as DNA: TGTGCCAGCAGCACCAGAGCCGGGAGTACAGCTTCCACCTTC. The chain is built from TRBV7-2 and TRBJ1-2; the D is unclear. Trimming took off 5 bases at V and 13 bases at J, with 23 bases between the two ends. The CDR3 is 14 amino acids. Germline CDR1 is SGHTA and CDR2 is FQGNSA. The full variable domain, completed using reference TRBV7-2 and TRBJ1-2, is GAGVSQSPSNKVTEKGKDVELRCDPISGHTALYWYRQSLGQGLEFLIYFQGNSAPDKSGLPSDRFSAERTGGSVSTLTIQRTQQEDSAVYLCASSTRAGSTASTFGSGTRLTVV.

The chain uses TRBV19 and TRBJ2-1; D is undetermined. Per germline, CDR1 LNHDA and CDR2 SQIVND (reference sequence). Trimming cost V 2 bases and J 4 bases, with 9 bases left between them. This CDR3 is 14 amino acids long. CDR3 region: CASSIRAWYNEQFF. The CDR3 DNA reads TGTGCCAGTAGTATAAGGGCTTGGTACAATGAGCAGTTCTTC.

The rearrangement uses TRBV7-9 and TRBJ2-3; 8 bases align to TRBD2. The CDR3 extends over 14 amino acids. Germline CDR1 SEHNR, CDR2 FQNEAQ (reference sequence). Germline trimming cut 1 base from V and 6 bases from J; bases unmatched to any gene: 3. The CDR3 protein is CASSLGGGLDTQYF. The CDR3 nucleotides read TGTGCCAGCAGCTTAGGCGGGGGGCTCGATACGCAGTATTTT.

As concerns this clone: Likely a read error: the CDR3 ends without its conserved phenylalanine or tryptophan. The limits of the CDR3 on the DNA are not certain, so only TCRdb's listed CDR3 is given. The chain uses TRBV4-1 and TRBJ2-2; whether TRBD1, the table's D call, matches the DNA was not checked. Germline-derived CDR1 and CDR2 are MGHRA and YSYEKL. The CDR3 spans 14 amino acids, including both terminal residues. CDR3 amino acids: CASSQDRTNPDSLY.

CDR3 residues: CASSLTAGGMADTQYF. For the CDR3, the DNA is TGTGCCAGCAGCTTAACAGCGGGGGGGATGGCAGATACGCAGTATTTT. The chain employs TRBV7-2 and TRBJ2-3; 10 bases agree with TRBD2. The CDR3 has 16 amino acids. Germline lookup yields CDR1 SGHTA and CDR2 FQGNSA. Trimming at V came to 2 bases and at J to 4 bases, leaving 6 bases not matched to a gene.

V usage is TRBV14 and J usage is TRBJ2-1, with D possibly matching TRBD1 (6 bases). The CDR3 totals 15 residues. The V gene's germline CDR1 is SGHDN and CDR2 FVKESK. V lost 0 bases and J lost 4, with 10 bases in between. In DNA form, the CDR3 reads TGTGCCAGCAGCCAAGATCAGGGGATTTACAATGAGCAGTTCTTC. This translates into CASSQDQGIYNEQFF.

Written as DNA, the CDR3 is TGTGCCAGCAGCTCTCGGACAGGGTTGTCCTCTGGGGCCAACGTCCTGACTTTC. Translating it yields CASSSRTGLSSGANVLTF. The J gene is TRBJ2-6, the V gene TRBV5-8, with 8 bases lining up with TRBD1. There are 18 residues in the CDR3. CDR1 SGHTS and CDR2 YDEGEE come from the germline V gene. V shed 3 bases, J shed 0 bases, and the junction held 8 bases outside the gene matches.

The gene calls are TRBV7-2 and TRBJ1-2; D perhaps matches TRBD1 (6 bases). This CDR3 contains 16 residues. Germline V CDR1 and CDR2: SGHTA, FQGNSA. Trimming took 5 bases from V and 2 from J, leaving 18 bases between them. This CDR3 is CASSQNGGGRNYGYTF. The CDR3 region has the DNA TGTGCCAGCAGCCAAAACGGCGGGGGGCGCAACTATGGCTACACCTTC.

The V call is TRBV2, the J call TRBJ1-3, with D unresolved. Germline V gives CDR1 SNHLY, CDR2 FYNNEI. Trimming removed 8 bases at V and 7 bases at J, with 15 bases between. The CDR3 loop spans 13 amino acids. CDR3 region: CASEANPANTIYF. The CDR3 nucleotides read TGTGCCAGCGAGGCCAACCCCGCGAACACCATATATTTT.

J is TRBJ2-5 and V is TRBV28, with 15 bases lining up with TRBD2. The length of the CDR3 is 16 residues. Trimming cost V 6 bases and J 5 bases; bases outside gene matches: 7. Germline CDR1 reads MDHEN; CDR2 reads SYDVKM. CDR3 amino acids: CASSSGLAGGQETQYF. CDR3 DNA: TGTGCCAGCAGCTCCGGACTAGCGGGGGGGCAGGAGACCCAGTACTTC.